The 32 T cell receptor beta chains given below trace back to one sample, sequenced in a study of T cells in Graves' hyperthyroidism and ophthalmopathy. Amplification of TCR beta CDR3 regions was performed using RNA transcripts as template. TCR CDR3 regions were first amplified by RT-PCR with HTBI primers. MiXCR was run by TCRdb on the multiplex PCR reads, yielding one entry per CDR3 protein. The sample yields about 600,000 distinct CDR3 sequences, about a sixth seen once. Sample: blood. Receptors were obtained from a woman between 40 and 55 years old with Graves' ophthalmopathy.

In this sample, this clonotype turned up a few times. The CDR3 DNA reads as TGTGCCAGCAGCCACGGCGGTAGCGGGAGGATTGAGCAGTTCTTC. Encoded protein: CASSHGGSGRIEQFF. The rearrangement links TRBV7-8 to TRBJ2-1; TRBD2 matches at 10 bases. The germline gives CDR1 SGHVS, CDR2 FQNEAQ. The CDR3 is 15 amino acids. With 5 bases clipped from V and 9 bases from J, the junction kept 10 bases outside the gene matches. The full variable domain, rest sourced from reference TRBV7-8 and TRBJ2-1, is GAGVSQSPRYKVAKRGQDVALRCDPISGHVSLFWYQQALGQGPEFLTYFQNEAQLDKSGLPSDRFFAERPEGSVSTLKIQRTQQEDSAVYLCASSHGGSGRIEQFFGPGTRLTVL.

This rearrangement joins TRBV29-1 to TRBJ1-2; D might be TRBD1 (5 bases). Germline loops: CDR1 SQVTM, CDR2 ANQGSEA. Trimming shortened V by 2 bases and J by 6 bases, and 19 bases separated the two germline ends. This CDR3 region has 15 residues. The CDR3 coding sequence is TGCAGCGTTGAAATCGGTAGTGGGCAGGGCAATGGCTACACCTTC. Translation gives CSVEIGSGQGNGYTF.

This clonotype was found a few times. V and J are TRBV27 and TRBJ2-3, with 8 bases fitting TRBD1. V was pared by 8 bases and J by 0 bases, with 16 bases of the junction left unmatched. CDR1 is MNHEY and CDR2 is SMNVEV in the germline V gene (reference sequence). The CDR3 has 18 residues. In DNA form, the CDR3 reads TGTGCCAGCGGCTCGGGACAGGTGCTGTTAACTAGCACAGATACGCAGTATTTT. Encoded protein: CASGSGQVLLTSTDTQYF.

This clonotype appeared a few times. This chain uses TRBV7-9 with TRBJ1-1; D is ambiguous. V lost 1 base to trimming and J lost 6 bases, with 6 bases between them. The CDR3 loop spans 12 amino acids. CDR1 SEHNR and CDR2 FQNEAQ come from the germline V gene (reference sequence). CDR3 bases: TGTGCCAGCAGCTTAGAAATCTCTGAAGCTTTCTTT. Protein: CASSLEISEAFF.

This clonotype was detected ten times or more. The chain joins TRBV2 to TRBJ2-6; 9 bases line up with TRBD1. Losses at the gene ends were 6 bases for V and 4 bases for J; bases not matched to a gene: 7. The CDR3 is made up of 16 amino acids. In germline, CDR1 is SNHLY, CDR2 FYNNEI. Here the CDR3 reads CASSRTGAGGANVLTF. Written as DNA, the CDR3 is TGTGCCAGCAGCCGGACAGGGGCCGGGGGGGCCAACGTCCTGACTTTC.

This clonotype was seen repeatedly, ten times or more. The chain uses TRBV2 and TRBJ2-3, with a possible D match to TRBD2 (5 bases). The germline V gene has CDR1 SNHLY and CDR2 FYNNEI. The CDR3 sequence is 14 residues long. V shed 7 bases and J shed 1 base, with 12 bases lying between them. The CDR3 protein is CASKWGAGTDTQYF. For the CDR3, the DNA is TGTGCCAGCAAGTGGGGAGCGGGCACAGATACGCAGTATTTT.

J is TRBJ1-2 and V is TRBV27; D gene uncertain. The CDR3 has 13 amino acids. The V and J ends lost 7 bases and 4 bases respectively, with 13 bases between them. CDR1 is MNHEY, CDR2 SMNVEV, per germline (reference sequence). Written as DNA, the CDR3 is TGTGCCAGCATCCCTGGCCGGACCTATGGCTACACCTTC. Residues: CASIPGRTYGYTF.

This clonotype was recorded a few times. The rearrangement uses TRBV6-5 and TRBJ1-5; D call uncertain. The CDR3 covers 13 residues. V shed 0 bases and J shed 3 bases, with 3 bases lying between them. CDR1 MNHEY and CDR2 SVGAGI come from the germline V gene. As DNA, the CDR3 is TGTGCCAGCAGTTACTCTACCAATCAGCCCCAGCATTTT. Translation: CASSYSTNQPQHF.

J is TRBJ2-5 and V is TRBV7-6; 7 nucleotides align to TRBD1. The germline gives CDR1 SGHVS, CDR2 FNYEAQ. After removal of 0 bases from V and 5 bases from J, the junction contained 9 bases not matched to a gene. This CDR3 is 16 amino acids long. The CDR3 DNA is TGTGCCAGCAGCTTAGCCCCTACAGGGGAAGGGGAGACCCAGTACTTC. Amino acids: CASSLAPTGEGETQYF.

In its sample, this clonotype was seen many times. The V call is TRBV28, the J call TRBJ2-1; TRBD1 might be the D (5 bases). Trimming removed 4 bases at V and 3 bases at J, with 19 bases between. This CDR3 has 17 residues. Germline assignment: CDR1 MDHEN and CDR2 SYDVKM. The CDR3 is CASSSSSAGFIYNEQFF. As DNA, the CDR3 is TGTGCCAGCAGTTCGTCCTCTGCAGGGTTCATCTACAATGAGCAGTTCTTC.

At least ten counts were recorded for this clonotype. One end of the junction does not line up with germline, which may come from a read error. The chain links TRBV7-7 to TRBJ2-5, with 11 nucleotides matching TRBD2. Germline V gene sequence: CDR1 SSHAT, CDR2 FNYEAQ (reference sequence). The CDR3 contains 15 residues. The CDR3 nucleotides are TGTGCTAGCAGCTTGGGACTAGCGGTTCAAGAGACCCAGTACTTC. It codes for CASSLGLAVQETQYF. Full variable domain (rest looked up from reference TRBV7-7 and TRBJ2-5): GAGVSQSPRYKVTKRGQDVTLRCDPISSHATLYWYQQALGQGPEFLTYFNYEAQPDKSGLPSDRFSAERPEGSISTLTIQRTEQRDSAMYRCASSLGLAVQETQYFGPGTRLLVL.

This clonotype came up many times. The V and J genes are TRBV2 and TRBJ1-5, with 7 bases matching TRBD1. The CDR3 spans 17 residues. Per germline, CDR1 SNHLY and CDR2 FYNNEI. V dropped 0 bases and J dropped 5; count of bases not matched to a gene: 10. As DNA, the CDR3 is TGTGCCAGCAGTGAAGCGCCCCCTACAGGGGTGGATCAGCCCCAGCATTTT. Protein: CASSEAPPTGVDQPQHF.

The gene calls are TRBV11-2 and TRBJ2-2, with TRBD2 identical over 10 bases. The CDR3 spans 15 residues. Trimming cost V 2 bases and J 4 bases; bases outside gene matches: 1. Germline assignment: CDR1 SGHAT and CDR2 FQNNGV. The chain's CDR3 is CASSLTSGVTGELFF. The CDR3 nucleotides read TGTGCCAGCAGCTTAACTAGCGGGGTCACCGGGGAGCTGTTTTTT.

This clonotype was found many times. The junction differs from germline at one of its ends, possibly a read error. This chain joins TRBV7-2 and TRBJ1-2; D is ambiguous. The CDR3 covers 12 residues. From germline, CDR1 is SGHTA and CDR2 FQGNSA. The CDR3 nucleotides are TGTGCCAGCAGCCTAGCGGGGATCGGCTACACCTTC. Protein product: CASSLAGIGYTF.

This clonotype occurred many times. The rearrangement links TRBV11-2 to TRBJ2-7; 7 bases are shared with TRBD2. The CDR3 spans 15 residues. Per germline, CDR1 SGHAT and CDR2 FQNNGV. Trimming at V came to 2 bases and at J to 0 bases, leaving 4 bases not matched to a gene. Written as DNA, the CDR3 is TGTGCCAGCAGCTTACAACTAGCGCCCTCCTACGAGCAGTACTTC. This sequence encodes CASSLQLAPSYEQYF.

The chain joins TRBV5-1 to TRBJ2-5; D tentatively fits TRBD1 or TRBD2 (5 bases each). The CDR3 runs 13 residues. CDR1 and CDR2 (germline): SGHRS, YFSETQ. The V end lost 4 bases, the J end lost 5 bases, and 12 bases lay between the germline ends. The CDR3 loop reads CASSGTVLETQYF. For the CDR3, the DNA is TGCGCCAGCAGCGGGACCGTCCTGGAGACCCAGTACTTC.

This clonotype was detected many times. The chain recombines TRBV28 with TRBJ2-5; D gene unclear. Looked up from germline, CDR1 is MDHEN and CDR2 is SYDVKM. Between the trimmed V and J ends, which lost 8 bases and 5 bases, there was a span of 15 bases. This CDR3 has 13 residues. The CDR3 loop is CASLARTPETQYF. CDR3 DNA: TGTGCCAGCCTCGCACGGACCCCCGAGACCCAGTACTTC. Drawing the rest from reference TRBV28 and TRBJ2-5, the complete variable domain is DVKVTQSSRYLVKRTGEKVFLECVQDMDHENMFWYRQDPGLGLRLIYFSYDVKMKEKGDIPEGYSVSREKKERFSLILESASTNQTSMYLCASLARTPETQYFGPGTRLLVL.

The CDR3 loop reads CASREDSISGANVLTF. The CDR3 region has the DNA TGTGCCAGCAGGGAAGACAGTATCTCTGGGGCCAACGTCCTGACTTTC. The chain combines TRBV7-9 with TRBJ2-6; D is possibly TRBD1 (5 bases). This CDR3 region has 16 residues. Trimming took off 6 bases at V and 0 bases at J, with 12 bases between the two ends. Germline V gene lookup returns CDR1 SEHNR and CDR2 FQNEAQ (reference sequence).

This clonotype was found once. This chain uses TRBV11-2 with TRBJ2-2; 9 bases fit TRBD2. Germline V lookup: CDR1 SGHAT, CDR2 FQNNGV. The CDR3 runs 18 residues. Losses at the gene ends were 7 bases for V and 4 bases for J; bases not matched to a gene: 16. Here the CDR3 reads CASILRVAGGHGTGELFF. The DNA of the CDR3 is TGTGCCAGCATCCTTCGGGTGGCGGGAGGGCACGGCACCGGGGAGCTGTTTTTT.

V and J are TRBV5-1 and TRBJ1-2; maybe TRBD1 (6 bases). The CDR3 loop spans 15 amino acids. CDR1 SGHRS and CDR2 YFSETQ come from the germline V gene. V was trimmed by 3 bases and J by 2 bases, leaving 14 bases between them. This chain's CDR3 is CASSSGHDANYGYTF. The CDR3, as DNA: TGCGCCAGCAGCTCGGGACACGACGCCAACTATGGCTACACCTTC.

There are a few counts of this clonotype. This rearrangement joins TRBV2 to TRBJ2-1; 8 bases align to TRBD2. The CDR3 contains 16 residues. Germline V gives CDR1 SNHLY, CDR2 FYNNEI. After removal of 5 bases from V and 4 bases from J, the junction contained 10 bases not matched to a gene. The CDR3 sequence: CASSPWRGESYNEQFF. CDR3 coding DNA: TGTGCCAGCAGTCCTTGGCGGGGGGAATCTTACAATGAGCAGTTCTTC.

The chain employs TRBV7-3 and TRBJ2-1, with a tentative D call TRBD2 (6 bases). This CDR3 contains 17 residues. V was clipped by 2 bases and J by 4 bases, with 18 bases between them. Germline V gene lookup returns CDR1 SGHTA and CDR2 FQGTGA. This CDR3 reads CASSLGADHGRYNEQFF. The CDR3, as DNA: TGTGCCAGCAGCTTAGGGGCAGATCACGGGAGATACAATGAGCAGTTCTTC.

The gene calls are TRBV28 and TRBJ1-1; D gene unclear. The germline gives CDR1 MDHEN, CDR2 SYDVKM. Trimming took 11 bases from V and 3 from J, leaving 19 bases between them. The CDR3 consists of 14 residues. CDR3 residues: CAHAGLPRDTEAFF. In nucleotides, the CDR3 is TGTGCCCACGCGGGCCTTCCGAGGGACACTGAAGCTTTCTTT.

This clonotype was detected only a few times. The rearrangement uses TRBV7-3 and TRBJ2-1; 15 nucleotides align to TRBD2. Germline CDR1 is SGHTA and CDR2 is FQGTGA. The V gene end was trimmed by 2 bases and the J gene end by 0 bases; junction bases not matched to a gene: 8. The CDR3 has 20 amino acids. CDR3 sequence (DNA): TGTGCCAGCAGCTTAGGGCCCGGGACTAGCGGGGGGCACTCCTACAATGAGCAGTTCTTC. Translation gives CASSLGPGTSGGHSYNEQFF. The full variable domain, completed using reference TRBV7-3 and TRBJ2-1, is GAGVSQTPSNKVTEKGKYVELRCDPISGHTALYWYRQSLGQGPEFLIYFQGTGAADDSGLPNDRFFAVRPEGSVSTLKIQRTERGDSAVYLCASSLGPGTSGGHSYNEQFFGPGTRLTVL.

V and J are TRBV6-1 and TRBJ2-1; no reliable D call. CDR3 length equals 14 residues. Germline CDR1 and CDR2: MNHNS and SASEGT. V dropped 5 bases and J dropped 5 bases, with 13 bases sitting between them. The CDR3, as DNA: TGTGCCAGCAGTCTCCCTCTCCGGGACAATGAGCAGTTCTTC. Protein sequence: CASSLPLRDNEQFF.

This clonotype was observed many times. This sequence joins TRBV5-8 and TRBJ2-7; D could derive from TRBD1 or TRBD2 (5 bases each). Germline V gene lookup returns CDR1 SGHTS and CDR2 YDEGEE. V gave up 3 bases and J gave up 0 bases, with 13 bases separating them. The CDR3 runs to 15 residues. The CDR3 protein is CASSSGPLGSYEQYF. The CDR3 DNA is TGTGCCAGCAGCTCGGGGCCCCTGGGCTCCTACGAGCAGTACTTC.

The V and J genes are TRBV30 and TRBJ1-5; D is unresolved. The CDR3 length is 20 residues. V lost 0 bases and J 1 base, leaving 25 bases between the germline ends. The germline V gene has CDR1 GTSNPN and CDR2 SVGIG (reference sequence). DNA of the CDR3: TGTGCCTGGAGTGTAAGCTTCAACAGATGGCCGAGATGGAGCAATCAGCCCCAGCATTTT. It is translated as CAWSVSFNRWPRWSNQPQHF.

This clonotype was observed many times. The gene calls are TRBV7-8 and TRBJ2-3; possibly TRBD2 for D (6 bases). The CDR3 spans 16 residues. Germline CDR1 reads SGHVS; CDR2 reads FQNEAQ. Trimming left V 2 bases short and J 6 bases short, with 18 bases between. CDR3 in DNA: TGTGCCAGCAGCTTACCGGGTCCGGGAGTGGGTGATACGCAGTATTTT. Translated: CASSLPGPGVGDTQYF.

Here the CDR3 DNA reads TGTGCCAGCAGCACCCGGGGACAAGCAACTGAGCAGTACTTC. Translating it yields CASSTRGQATEQYF. This rearrangement joins TRBV7-9 to TRBJ2-7; TRBD1 is a possible D gene (6 bases). Trimming removed 5 bases from V and 7 bases from J, with 18 bases in between. This CDR3 has 14 amino acids. Germline-derived CDR1 and CDR2 are SEHNR and FQNEAQ (reference sequence).

The V and J genes are TRBV20-1 and TRBJ2-7, with 7 bases lining up with TRBD2. There are 12 residues in the CDR3. The ends lost 0 bases at V and 7 bases at J; junction bases unmatched: 3. The germline CDR1 and CDR2 sequences are DFQATT and SNEGSKA (reference sequence). As DNA, the CDR3 is TGCAGTGCTAGAGAGGGGGGGGGAGAGCAGTACTTC. Protein product: CSAREGGGEQYF.

The sample holds a few counts of this clonotype. The rearrangement links TRBV5-4 to TRBJ1-1, with 7 nucleotides matching TRBD1. The length of the CDR3 is 15 residues. Losses at the gene ends were 3 bases for V and 4 bases for J; bases not matched to a gene: 9. Per germline, CDR1 SGHNT and CDR2 YYREEE (reference sequence). The CDR3 region is CASSSSTGRVTEAFF. DNA of the CDR3: TGTGCCAGCAGCTCATCGACAGGGAGGGTCACTGAAGCTTTCTTT.

This clonotype appeared once. A junction end diverges from the germline sequence, so it may reflect a read error. The chain combines TRBV13 with TRBJ2-3; the match to TRBD2 covers 12 bases. CDR1 is PRHDT and CDR2 is FYEKMQ in the germline V gene (reference sequence). The CDR3 consists of 18 residues. CDR3 bases: TGCGCCAGCAGCCACCCCCAGACTAGCGGGGGACTCACAGATACGCAGTATTTT. Amino acids: CASSHPQTSGGLTDTQYF.